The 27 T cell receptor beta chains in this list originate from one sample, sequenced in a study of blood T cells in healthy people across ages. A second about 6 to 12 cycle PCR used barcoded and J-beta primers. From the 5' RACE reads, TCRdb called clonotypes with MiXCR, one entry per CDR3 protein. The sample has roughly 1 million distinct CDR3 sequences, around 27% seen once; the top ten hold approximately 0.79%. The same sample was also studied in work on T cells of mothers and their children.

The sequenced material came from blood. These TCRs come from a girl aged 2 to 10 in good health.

The CDR3 DNA follows: TGTGCCAGCAGCTTAGGGGGGGGACTCGAAGGGGATGAGCAGTTCTTC. It translates to CASSLGGGLEGDEQFF. V and J are TRBV7-8 and TRBJ2-1; 7 bases match TRBD2. The V gene's germline CDR1 is SGHVS and CDR2 FQNEAQ. CDR3 length: 16 amino acids. V lost 1 base and J lost 8; bases outside the gene matches: 11.

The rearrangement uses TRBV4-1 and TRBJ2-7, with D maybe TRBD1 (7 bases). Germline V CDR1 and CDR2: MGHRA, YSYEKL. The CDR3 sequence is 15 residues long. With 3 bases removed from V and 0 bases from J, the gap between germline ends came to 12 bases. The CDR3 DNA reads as TGCGCCAGCAGCCATCAGGGGGACTCCTCCTACGAGCAGTACTTC. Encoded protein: CASSHQGDSSYEQYF.

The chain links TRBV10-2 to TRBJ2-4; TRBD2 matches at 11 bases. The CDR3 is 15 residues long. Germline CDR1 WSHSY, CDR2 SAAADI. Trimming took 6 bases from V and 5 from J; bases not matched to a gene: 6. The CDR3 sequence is CASRTSGSWENIQYF. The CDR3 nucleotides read TGCGCCAGCAGAACTAGCGGGAGTTGGGAAAACATTCAGTACTTC.

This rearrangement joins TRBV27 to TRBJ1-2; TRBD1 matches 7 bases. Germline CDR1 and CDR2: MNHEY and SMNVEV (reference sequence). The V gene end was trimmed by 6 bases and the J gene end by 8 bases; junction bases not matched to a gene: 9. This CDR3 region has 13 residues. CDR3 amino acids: CASRLTGSGGYTF. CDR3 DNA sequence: TGTGCCAGCAGGCTGACAGGGAGCGGCGGCTACACCTTC.

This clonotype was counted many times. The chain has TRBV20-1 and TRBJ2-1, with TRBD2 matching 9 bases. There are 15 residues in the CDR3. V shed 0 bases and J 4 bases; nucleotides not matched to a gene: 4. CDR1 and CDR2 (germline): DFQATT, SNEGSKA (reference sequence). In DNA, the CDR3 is TGCAGTGCTAGAGATTGGGCGGGAGGGTACAATGAGCAGTTCTTC. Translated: CSARDWAGGYNEQFF.

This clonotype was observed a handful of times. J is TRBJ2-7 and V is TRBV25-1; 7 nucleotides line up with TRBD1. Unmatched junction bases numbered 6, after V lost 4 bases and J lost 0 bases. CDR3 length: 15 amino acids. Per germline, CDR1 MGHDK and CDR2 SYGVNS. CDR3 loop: CASSAGQSYSYEQYF. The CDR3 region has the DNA TGTGCCAGCAGTGCGGGACAGTCCTACTCCTACGAGCAGTACTTC.

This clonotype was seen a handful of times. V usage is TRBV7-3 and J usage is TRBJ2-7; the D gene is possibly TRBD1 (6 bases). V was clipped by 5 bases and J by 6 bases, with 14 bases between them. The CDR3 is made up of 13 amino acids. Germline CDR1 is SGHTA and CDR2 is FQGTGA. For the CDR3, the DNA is TGTGCCAGCAGCCCTAGTGGGACAACCGAGCAGTACTTC. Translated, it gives CASSPSGTTEQYF.

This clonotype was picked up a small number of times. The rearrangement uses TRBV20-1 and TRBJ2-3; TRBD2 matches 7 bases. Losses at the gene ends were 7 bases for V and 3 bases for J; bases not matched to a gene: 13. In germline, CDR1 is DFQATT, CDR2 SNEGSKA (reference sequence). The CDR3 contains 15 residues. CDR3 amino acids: CSVPPSGIITDTQYF. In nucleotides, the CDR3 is TGCAGTGTCCCCCCCAGCGGGATAATAACAGATACGCAGTATTTT.

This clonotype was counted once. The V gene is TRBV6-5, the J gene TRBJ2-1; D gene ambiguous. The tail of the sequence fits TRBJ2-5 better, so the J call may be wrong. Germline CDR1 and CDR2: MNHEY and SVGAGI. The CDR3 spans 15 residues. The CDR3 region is CASSYSGLGGETQYF. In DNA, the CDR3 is TGTGCCAGCAGTTACTCGGGCCTGGGTGGGGAGACCCAGTACTTC.

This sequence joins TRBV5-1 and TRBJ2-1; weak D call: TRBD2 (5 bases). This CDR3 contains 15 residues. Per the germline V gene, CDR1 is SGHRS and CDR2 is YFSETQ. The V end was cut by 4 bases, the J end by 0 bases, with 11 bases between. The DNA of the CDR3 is TGCGCCAGCAGCATAACTAGTAACTCCTACAATGAGCAGTTCTTC. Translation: CASSITSNSYNEQFF.

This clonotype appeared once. The CDR3 DNA reads TGCAGTGCTTACGCCGGGGACAGGGGCCAAGAGACCCAGTACTTC. The encoded protein is CSAYAGDRGQETQYF. The genes are TRBV20-1 and TRBJ2-5; 10 nucleotides align to TRBD1. V dropped 5 bases and J dropped 1; count of bases not matched to a gene: 7. CDR1 and CDR2 (germline): DFQATT, SNEGSKA (reference sequence). The CDR3 is 15 amino acids.

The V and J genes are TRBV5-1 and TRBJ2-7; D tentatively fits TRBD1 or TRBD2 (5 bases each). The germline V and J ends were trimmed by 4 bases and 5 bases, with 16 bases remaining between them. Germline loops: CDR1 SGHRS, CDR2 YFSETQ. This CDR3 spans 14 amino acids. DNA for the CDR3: TGCGCCAGCAGCCCCCGTGGGGGTACCAACGAGCAGTACTTC. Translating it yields CASSPRGGTNEQYF.

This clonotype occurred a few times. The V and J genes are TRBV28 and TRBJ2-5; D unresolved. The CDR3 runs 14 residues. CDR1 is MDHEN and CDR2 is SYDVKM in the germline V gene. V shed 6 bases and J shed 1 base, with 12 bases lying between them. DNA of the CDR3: TGTGCCAGCAGAGGACGAGCAGGCCAAGAGACCCAGTACTTC. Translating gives CASRGRAGQETQYF.

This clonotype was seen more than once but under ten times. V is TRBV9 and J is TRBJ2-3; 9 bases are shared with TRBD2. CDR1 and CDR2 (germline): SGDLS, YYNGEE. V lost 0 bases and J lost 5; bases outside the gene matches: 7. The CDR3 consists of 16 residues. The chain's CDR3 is CASSVESGGFGDTQYF. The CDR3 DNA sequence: TGTGCCAGCAGCGTAGAAAGCGGGGGGTTTGGAGATACGCAGTATTTT.

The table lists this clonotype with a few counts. The CDR3 protein is CASSQGLGTGMNYGYTF. The CDR3 DNA sequence: TGCGCCAGCAGCCAAGGACTCGGGACAGGGATGAACTATGGCTACACCTTC. This chain connects TRBV4-1 to TRBJ1-2; 9 bases align to TRBD1. The CDR3 consists of 17 residues. From germline, CDR1 is MGHRA and CDR2 YSYEKL. The V gene end was trimmed by 1 base and the J gene end by 2 bases; junction bases not matched to a gene: 8.

CDR3 DNA: TGTGCCGGGGGAAGGGGACAGCTAAATGAAAAACTGTTTTTT. Translating gives CAGGRGQLNEKLFF. The gene calls are TRBV6-1 and TRBJ1-4, with 7 bases aligning to TRBD1. Germline loops: CDR1 MNHNS, CDR2 SASEGT. This CDR3 region has 14 residues. V trimming: 11 bases; J trimming: 5 bases; junction bases outside the gene matches: 11.

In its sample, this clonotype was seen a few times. Written as DNA, the CDR3 is TGTGCCAGCAGTGTCAGTATCGATGAATACTATGGCTACACCTTC. Amino acids: CASSVSIDEYYGYTF. This chain joins TRBV25-1 and TRBJ1-2; D remains ambiguous. V was shortened by 4 bases and J by 3 bases, with 15 bases between the two germline ends. Per germline, CDR1 MGHDK and CDR2 SYGVNS. The CDR3 totals 15 residues.

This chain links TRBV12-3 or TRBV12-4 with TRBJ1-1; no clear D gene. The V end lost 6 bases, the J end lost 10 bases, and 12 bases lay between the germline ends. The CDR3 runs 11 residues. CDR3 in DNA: TGTGCCAGCAGCTCAAAGGTTGGAGCTTTCTTT. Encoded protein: CASSSKVGAFF.

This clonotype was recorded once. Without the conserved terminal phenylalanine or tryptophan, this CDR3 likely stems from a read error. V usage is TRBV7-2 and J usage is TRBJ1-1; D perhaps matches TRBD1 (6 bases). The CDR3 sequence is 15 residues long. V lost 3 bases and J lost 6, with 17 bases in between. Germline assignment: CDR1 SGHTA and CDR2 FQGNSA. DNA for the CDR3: TGTGCCAGCAGCTTTTGGGGCAGGGGAGAGGCTGAAGCTTTCTCT. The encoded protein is CASSFWGRGEAEAFS.

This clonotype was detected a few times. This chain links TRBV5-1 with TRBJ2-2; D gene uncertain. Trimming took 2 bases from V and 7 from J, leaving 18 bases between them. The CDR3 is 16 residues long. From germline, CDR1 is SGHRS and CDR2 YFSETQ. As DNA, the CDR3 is TGCGCCAGCAGCTTAGTGGAGTCCAGTCCCATCGGGGAGCTGTTTTTT. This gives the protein CASSLVESSPIGELFF.

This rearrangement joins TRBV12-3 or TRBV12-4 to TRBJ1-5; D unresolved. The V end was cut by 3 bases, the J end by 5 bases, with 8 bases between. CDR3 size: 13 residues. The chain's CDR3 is CASSLRLDQPQHF. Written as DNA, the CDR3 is TGTGCCAGCAGTTTGCGGCTCGATCAGCCCCAGCATTTT.

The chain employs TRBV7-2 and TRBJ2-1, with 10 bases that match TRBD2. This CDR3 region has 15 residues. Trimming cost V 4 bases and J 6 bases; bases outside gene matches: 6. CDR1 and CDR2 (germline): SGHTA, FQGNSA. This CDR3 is CASSWGGLAINEQFF. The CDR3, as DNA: TGTGCCAGCAGCTGGGGGGGACTAGCGATCAATGAGCAGTTCTTC. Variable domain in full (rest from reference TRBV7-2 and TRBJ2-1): GAGVSQSPSNKVTEKGKDVELRCDPISGHTALYWYRQSLGQGLEFLIYFQGNSAPDKSGLPSDRFSAERTGGSVSTLTIQRTQQEDSAVYLCASSWGGLAINEQFFGPGTRLTVL.

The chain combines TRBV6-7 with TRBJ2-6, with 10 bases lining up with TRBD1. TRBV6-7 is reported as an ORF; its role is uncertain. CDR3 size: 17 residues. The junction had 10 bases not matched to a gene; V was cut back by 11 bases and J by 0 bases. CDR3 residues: CAGSTGGHGSGANVLTF. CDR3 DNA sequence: TGTGCCGGTTCGACAGGGGGCCACGGCTCTGGGGCCAACGTCCTGACTTTC.

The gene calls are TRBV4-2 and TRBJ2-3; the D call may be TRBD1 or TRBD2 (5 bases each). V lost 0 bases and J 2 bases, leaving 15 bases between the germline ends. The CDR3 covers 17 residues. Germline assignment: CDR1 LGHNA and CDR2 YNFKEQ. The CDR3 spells CASSQDGRGPTTDTQYF. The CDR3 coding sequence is TGTGCCAGCAGCCAAGATGGTCGGGGACCGACCACAGATACGCAGTATTTT.

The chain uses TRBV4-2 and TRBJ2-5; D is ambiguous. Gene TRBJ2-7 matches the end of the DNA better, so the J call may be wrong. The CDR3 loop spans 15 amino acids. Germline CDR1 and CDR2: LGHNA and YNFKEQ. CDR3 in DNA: TGTGCCAGCGGCAGATCAGAGTCATCAGTGGGCGAGCAGTACTTC. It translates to CASGRSESSVGEQYF.

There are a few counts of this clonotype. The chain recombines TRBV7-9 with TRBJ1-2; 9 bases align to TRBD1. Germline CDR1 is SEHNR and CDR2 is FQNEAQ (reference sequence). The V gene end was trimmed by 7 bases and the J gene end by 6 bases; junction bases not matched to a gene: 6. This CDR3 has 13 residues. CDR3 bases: TGTGCCAGCACCCAACAGGGGGCGCATGGCTACACCTTC. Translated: CASTQQGAHGYTF.

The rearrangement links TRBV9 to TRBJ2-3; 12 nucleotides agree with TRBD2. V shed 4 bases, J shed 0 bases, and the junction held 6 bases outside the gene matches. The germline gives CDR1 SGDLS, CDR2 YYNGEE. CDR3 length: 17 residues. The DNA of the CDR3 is TGTGCCAGCAGCCGAGAAGGACTAGCGGGGAGCACAGATACGCAGTATTTT. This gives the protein CASSREGLAGSTDTQYF.